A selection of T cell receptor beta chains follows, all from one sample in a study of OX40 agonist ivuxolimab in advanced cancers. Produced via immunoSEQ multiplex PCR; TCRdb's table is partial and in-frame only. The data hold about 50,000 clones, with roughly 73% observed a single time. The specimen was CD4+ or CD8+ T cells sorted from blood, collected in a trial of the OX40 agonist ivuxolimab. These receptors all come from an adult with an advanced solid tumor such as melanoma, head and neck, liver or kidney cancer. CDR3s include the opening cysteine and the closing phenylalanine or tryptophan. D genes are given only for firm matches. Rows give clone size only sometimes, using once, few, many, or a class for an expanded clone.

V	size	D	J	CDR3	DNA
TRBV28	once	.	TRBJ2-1	CASSRDIAGQQFF	TGTGCCAGCAGTCGGGACATCGCGGGGCAGCAGTTCTTC
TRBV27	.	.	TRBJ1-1	CASRKASSNTEAFF	TGTGCCAGCAGGAAGGCGTCCTCGAACACTGAAGCTTTCTTT
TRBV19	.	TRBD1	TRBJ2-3	CASRPGQMTSTDTQYF	TGTGCCAGTAGACCGGGACAGATGACTAGCACAGATACGCAGTATTTT
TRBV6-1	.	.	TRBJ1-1	CASSRRQRGAAEAFF	TGTGCCAGCAGTCGACGACAGCGGGGGGCCGCTGAAGCTTTCTTT
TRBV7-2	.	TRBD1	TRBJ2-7	CASSSRQGGGEQYF	TGTGCCAGCAGCTCTCGACAGGGGGGCGGCGAGCAGTACTTC
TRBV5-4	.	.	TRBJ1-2	CASSLTANYGYTF	TGTGCCAGCAGCTTAACAGCTAACTATGGCTACACCTTC
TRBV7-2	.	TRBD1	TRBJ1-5	CASSARTGSNQPQHF	TGTGCCAGCAGCGCTAGGACAGGTAGCAATCAGCCCCAGCATTTT
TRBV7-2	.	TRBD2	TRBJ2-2	CASPFTSGRKGGELFF	TGTGCCAGCCCCTTTACTAGCGGGAGGAAGGGCGGGGAGCTGTTTTTT
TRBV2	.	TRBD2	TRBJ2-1	CASSELAGPYNEQFF	TGTGCCAGCAGTGAACTAGCGGGACCCTACAATGAGCAGTTCTTC
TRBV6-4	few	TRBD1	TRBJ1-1	CASSGTGSTEAFF	TGTGCCAGCTCCGGGACAGGGTCCACTGAAGCTTTCTTT
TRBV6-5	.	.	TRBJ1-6	CASSYSRGPIGAPLHF	TGTGCCAGCAGTTACTCGCGTGGGCCTATTGGGGCACCCCTCCACTTT
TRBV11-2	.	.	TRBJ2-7	CASSLAPAEQYF	TGTGCCAGCAGCTTAGCCCCAGCCGAGCAGTACTTC
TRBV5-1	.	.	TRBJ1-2	CASTPWGTDSYGYTF	TGCGCCAGCACCCCTTGGGGGACCGACTCCTATGGCTACACCTTC